Listed below are T cell receptor beta chains from one sample, sequenced in a study of cytomegalovirus exposure and HLA in healthy donors. The method was immunoSEQ multiplex PCR; TCRdb's version includes in-frame clones alone and lacks a portion of them. The sample includes over 200,000 clones, about 72% of them seen just once. Sequenced input: PBMCs. Every receptor here comes from a male donor in good health and CMV-seronegative. The CDR3 runs from the conserved cysteine through the conserved F or W.

v_gene	j_gene	CDR3aa
TRBV2	TRBJ1-5	CASSISNQPQHF
TRBV2	TRBJ2-7	CASRSMSEQYF
TRBV10-3	TRBJ1-1	CAIRAGTGNKTEAFF
TRBV18	TRBJ1-1	CASSQAGLVNTEAFF
TRBV7-3	TRBJ2-5	CASSFRPGARETQYF
TRBV5-4	TRBJ1-2	CASSVGVDSNYGYTF
TRBV19	TRBJ1-4	CASSMQGVEELFF
TRBV19	TRBJ2-3	CASSIGLAGVISTDTQYF
TRBV6-6	TRBJ2-7	CASSQGTSRGYEQYF
TRBV6-1	TRBJ2-5	CASSGGRTSGRFAGETQYF
TRBV6-1	TRBJ2-7	CASSSTSGTPYEQYF
TRBV5-1	TRBJ2-1	CASSSGTVYNEQFF
TRBV2	TRBJ2-7	CASSVDRVVEQYF
TRBV23-1	TRBJ2-1	CASSRDQGRRSYNEQFF
TRBV11-3	TRBJ2-7	CASSRGQGAHYEQYF
TRBV5-1	TRBJ2-3	CASSPYSDTQYF
TRBV19	TRBJ2-5	CASSRAYQETQYF
TRBV19	TRBJ1-5	CASSREDRGRGQPQHF
TRBV10-1	TRBJ2-2	CASSSDRDGVGELFF
TRBV15	TRBJ2-6	CATSESGLGANVLTF
TRBV28	TRBJ1-1	CASTRSWTEAFF
TRBV12-5	TRBJ2-1	CASAPLESSYNEQFF
TRBV2	TRBJ1-4	CASIYGEKLFF
TRBV7-4	TRBJ2-1	CASSYSHYNEQFF
TRBV14	TRBJ2-7	CASSQGITSGSVYYEQYF
TRBV18	TRBJ2-7	CASSLNSGSKVGEQYF
TRBV6-5	TRBJ1-1	CASSYPRVPEAFF
TRBV7-9	-	CASSLIAGEQYF
TRBV7-9	TRBJ2-2	CASSVSGIGNGELFF
TRBV25-1	TRBJ1-4	CASSEGRERVNEKLFF
TRBV5-1	TRBJ2-2	CASSGGSANTGELFF
TRBV15	TRBJ1-2	CATSSGQPSNYGYTF
TRBV19	TRBJ1-4	CASSIDQGVTNEKLFF